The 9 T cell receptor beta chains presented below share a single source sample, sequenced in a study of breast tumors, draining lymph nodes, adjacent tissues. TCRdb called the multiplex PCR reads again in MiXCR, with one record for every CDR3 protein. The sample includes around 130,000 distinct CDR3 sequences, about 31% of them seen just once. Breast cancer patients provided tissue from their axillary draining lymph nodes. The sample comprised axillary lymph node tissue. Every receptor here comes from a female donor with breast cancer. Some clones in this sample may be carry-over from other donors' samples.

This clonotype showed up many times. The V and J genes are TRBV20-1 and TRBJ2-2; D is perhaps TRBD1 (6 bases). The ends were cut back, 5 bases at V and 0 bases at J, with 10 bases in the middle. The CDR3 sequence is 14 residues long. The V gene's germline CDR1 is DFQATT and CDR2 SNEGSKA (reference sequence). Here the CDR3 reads CSADRSANTGELFF. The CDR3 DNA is TGCAGTGCTGACAGGTCCGCGAACACCGGGGAGCTGTTTTTT.

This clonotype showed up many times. The DNA for the CDR3 is TGTGCCAGCAGCCAAATGCCCCAGTGCCAGCCCCAGCATTTT. The encoded protein is CASSQMPQCQPQHF. The V call is TRBV3-1, the J call TRBJ1-5, with no clear D. Trimming cost V 2 bases and J 7 bases, with 12 bases left between them. This CDR3 comprises 14 residues. Germline V lookup: CDR1 LGHDT, CDR2 YNNKEL (reference sequence).

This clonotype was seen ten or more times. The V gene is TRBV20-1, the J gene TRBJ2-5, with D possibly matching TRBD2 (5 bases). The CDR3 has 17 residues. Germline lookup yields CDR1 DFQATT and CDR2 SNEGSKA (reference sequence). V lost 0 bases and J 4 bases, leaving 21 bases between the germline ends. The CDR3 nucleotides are TGCAGTGCTAGAGATCCACGGGGATCCCTCAGTGCAGAGACCCAGTACTTC. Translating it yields CSARDPRGSLSAETQYF.

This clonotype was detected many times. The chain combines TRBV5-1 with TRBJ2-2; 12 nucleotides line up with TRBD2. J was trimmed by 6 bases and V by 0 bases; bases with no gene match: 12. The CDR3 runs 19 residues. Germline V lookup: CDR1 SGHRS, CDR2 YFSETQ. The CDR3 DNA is TGCGCCAGCAGCTTGGGCCCCCGGCTAGCGGGGGGGCTGTCCGGGGAGCTGTTTTTT. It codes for CASSLGPRLAGGLSGELFF.

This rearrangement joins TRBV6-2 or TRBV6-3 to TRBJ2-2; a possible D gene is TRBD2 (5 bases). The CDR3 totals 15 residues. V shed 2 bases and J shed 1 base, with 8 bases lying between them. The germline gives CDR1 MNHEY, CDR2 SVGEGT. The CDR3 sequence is CASSYRGVNTGELFF. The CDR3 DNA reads TGTGCCAGCAGTTACCGGGGTGTGAACACCGGGGAGCTGTTTTTT.

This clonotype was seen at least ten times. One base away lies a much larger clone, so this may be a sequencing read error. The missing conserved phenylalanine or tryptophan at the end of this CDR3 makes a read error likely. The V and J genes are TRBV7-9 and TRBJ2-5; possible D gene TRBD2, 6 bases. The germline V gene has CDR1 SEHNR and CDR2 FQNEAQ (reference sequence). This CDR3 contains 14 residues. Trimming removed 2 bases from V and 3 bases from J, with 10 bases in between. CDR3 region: CASSLIGGEETQYL. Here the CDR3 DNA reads TGTGCCAGCAGCTTAATCGGAGGGGAAGAGACCCAGTACCTC.

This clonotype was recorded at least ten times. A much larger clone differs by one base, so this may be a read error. CDR3 nucleotides: TGTGCCAGCAGCGTACTTCGGGACAGGAGCTCCTATAATCCACCCCTCCACTTT. It encodes CASSVLRDRSSYNPPLHF. V gene TRBV7-2 combines with J gene TRBJ1-6; TRBD1 aligns across 8 bases. This CDR3 spans 18 amino acids. CDR1 is SGHTA and CDR2 is FQGNSA in the germline V gene.

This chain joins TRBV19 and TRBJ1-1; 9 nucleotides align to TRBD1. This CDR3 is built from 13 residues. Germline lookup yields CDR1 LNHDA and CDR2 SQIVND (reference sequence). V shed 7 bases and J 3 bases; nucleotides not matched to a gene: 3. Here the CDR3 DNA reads TGTGCCAGTACACAGGGGGCGCACACTGAAGCTTTCTTT. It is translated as CASTQGAHTEAFF.

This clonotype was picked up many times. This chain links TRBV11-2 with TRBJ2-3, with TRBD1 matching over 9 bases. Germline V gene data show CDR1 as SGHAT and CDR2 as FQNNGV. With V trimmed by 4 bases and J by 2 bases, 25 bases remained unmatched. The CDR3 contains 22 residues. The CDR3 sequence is CASSSRKKGTGSGGRFTDTQYF. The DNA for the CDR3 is TGTGCCAGCAGCTCCCGAAAAAAAGGGACAGGGTCCGGGGGAAGGTTCACAGATACGCAGTATTTT.